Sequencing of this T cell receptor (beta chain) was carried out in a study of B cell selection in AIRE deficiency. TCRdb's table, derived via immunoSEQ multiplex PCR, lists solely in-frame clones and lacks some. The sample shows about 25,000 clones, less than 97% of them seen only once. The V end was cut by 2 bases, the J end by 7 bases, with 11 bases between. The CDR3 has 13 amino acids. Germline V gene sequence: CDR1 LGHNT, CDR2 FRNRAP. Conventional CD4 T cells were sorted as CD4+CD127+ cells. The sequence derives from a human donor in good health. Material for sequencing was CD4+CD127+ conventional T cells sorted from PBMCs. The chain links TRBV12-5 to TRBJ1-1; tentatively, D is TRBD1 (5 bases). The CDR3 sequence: CASGLSPGVEAFF. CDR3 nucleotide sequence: TGTGCTAGTGGTTTGTCGCCGGGGGTTGAAGCTTTCTTT.